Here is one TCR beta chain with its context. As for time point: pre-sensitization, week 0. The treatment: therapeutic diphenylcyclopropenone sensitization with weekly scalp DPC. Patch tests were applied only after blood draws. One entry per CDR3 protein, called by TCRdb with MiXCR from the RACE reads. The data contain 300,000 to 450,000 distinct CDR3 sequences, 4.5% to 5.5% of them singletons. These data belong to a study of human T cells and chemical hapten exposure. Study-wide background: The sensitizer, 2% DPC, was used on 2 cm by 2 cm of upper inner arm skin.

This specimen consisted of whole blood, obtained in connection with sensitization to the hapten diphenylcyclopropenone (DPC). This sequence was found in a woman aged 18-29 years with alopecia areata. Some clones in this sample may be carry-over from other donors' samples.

CDR3 sequence reads: CASSPNSGLGTDTQYF. The CDR3 DNA sequence: TGTGCCAGCAGCCCCAACTCAGGGTTAGGCACAGATACGCAGTATTTT. The chain carries TRBV9 and TRBJ2-3; tentative D call: TRBD1 (5 bases). V was pared by 4 bases and J by 1 base, with 16 bases between. CDR3 length: 16 residues. Germline CDR1 SGDLS, CDR2 YYNGEE.